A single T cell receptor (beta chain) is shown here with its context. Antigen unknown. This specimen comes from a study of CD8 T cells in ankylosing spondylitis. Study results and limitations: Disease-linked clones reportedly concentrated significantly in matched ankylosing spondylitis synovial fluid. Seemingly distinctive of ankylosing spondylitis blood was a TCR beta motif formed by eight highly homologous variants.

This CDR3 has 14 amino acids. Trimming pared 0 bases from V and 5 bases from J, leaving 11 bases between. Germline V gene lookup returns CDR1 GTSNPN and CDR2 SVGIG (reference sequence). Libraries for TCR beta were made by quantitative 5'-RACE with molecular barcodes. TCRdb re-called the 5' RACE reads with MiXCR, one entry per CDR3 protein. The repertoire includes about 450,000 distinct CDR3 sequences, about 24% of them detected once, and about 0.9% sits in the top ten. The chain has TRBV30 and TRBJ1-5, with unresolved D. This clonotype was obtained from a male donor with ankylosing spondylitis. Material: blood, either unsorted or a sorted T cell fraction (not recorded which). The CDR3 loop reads CAWSVPGYDQPQHF. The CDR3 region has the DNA TGTGCCTGGAGTGTACCAGGATACGATCAGCCCCAGCATTTT.